This entry is about one TCR beta chain. Assay: immunoSEQ multiplex PCR; the TCRdb copy retains only in-frame clones and omits some. The sample consists of about 440,000 clones, around 88% of them appearing once. The CDR3 loop spans 15 amino acids. The V end lost 2 bases, the J end lost 0 bases, and 9 bases lay between the germline ends. The germline V gene encodes CDR1 KGHSH and CDR2 LQKENI. The data belong to a study of blood T cell repertoires in COVID-19. A Seattle source enrolled patients during active infection and followed them longitudinally. Sequencing was carried out using peripheral blood. This chain connects TRBV18 to TRBJ2-3; D is possibly TRBD2 (5 bases). The clonotype comes from a woman aged 50 to 65 with COVID-19, enrolled during active disease. The CDR3 spells CASSPGAASTDTQYF. The CDR3 DNA sequence: TGTGCCAGCTCACCAGGAGCGGCCAGCACAGATACGCAGTATTTT. Full variable domain (missing parts from reference TRBV18 and TRBJ2-3): NAGVMQNPRHLVRRRGQEARLRCSPMKGHSHVYWYRQLPEEGLKFMVYLQKENIIDESGMPKERFSAEFPKEGPSILRIQQVVRGDSAAYFCASSPGAASTDTQYFGPGTRLTVL.